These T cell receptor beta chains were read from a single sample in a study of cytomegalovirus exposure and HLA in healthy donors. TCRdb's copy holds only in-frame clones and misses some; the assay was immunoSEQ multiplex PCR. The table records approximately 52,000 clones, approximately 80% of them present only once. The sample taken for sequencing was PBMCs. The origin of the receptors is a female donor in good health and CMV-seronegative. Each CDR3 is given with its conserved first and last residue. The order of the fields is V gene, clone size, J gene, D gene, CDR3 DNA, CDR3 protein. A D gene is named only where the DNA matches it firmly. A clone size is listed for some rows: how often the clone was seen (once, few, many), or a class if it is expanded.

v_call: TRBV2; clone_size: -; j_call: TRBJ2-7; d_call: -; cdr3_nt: TGTGCCAGCAGTGCCCGACTAGGCGAGCAGTACTTC; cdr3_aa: CASSARLGEQYF
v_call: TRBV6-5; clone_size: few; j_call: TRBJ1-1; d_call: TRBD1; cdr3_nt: TGTGCCAGCAGCCCCGGGACAGGGCACACTGAAGCTTTCTTT; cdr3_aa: CASSPGTGHTEAFF
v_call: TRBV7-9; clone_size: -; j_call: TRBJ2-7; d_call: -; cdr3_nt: TGTGCCAGCAGCTGGGTAGGGCAGGGGAGCCCCTACGAGCAGTACTTC; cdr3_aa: CASSWVGQGSPYEQYF
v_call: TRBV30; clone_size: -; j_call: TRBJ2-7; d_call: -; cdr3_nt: TGTGCCTGGAGCTCAGGCGCTACCTACGAGCAGTACTTC; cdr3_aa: CAWSSGATYEQYF
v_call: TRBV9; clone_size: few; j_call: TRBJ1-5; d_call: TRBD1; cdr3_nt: TGTGCCAGCAGCAAATCTTCAGGGGGGCTCCAGCCCCAGCATTTT; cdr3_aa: CASSKSSGGLQPQHF
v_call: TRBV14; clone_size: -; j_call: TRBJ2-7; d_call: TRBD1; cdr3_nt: TGTGCCAGCAGCCAAGAGTGGGGGACAGACGAGCAGTACTTC; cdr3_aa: CASSQEWGTDEQYF
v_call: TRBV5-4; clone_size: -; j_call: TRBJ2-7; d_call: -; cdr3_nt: TGTGCCAGCAGCACCACAACGGGCGAGCAGTACTTC; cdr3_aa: CASSTTTGEQYF
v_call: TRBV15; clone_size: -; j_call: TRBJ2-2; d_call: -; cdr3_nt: TGTGCCACCAGCAGAGAAATCTCAGGGTCGAACACCGGGGAGCTGTTTTTT; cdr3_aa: CATSREISGSNTGELFF
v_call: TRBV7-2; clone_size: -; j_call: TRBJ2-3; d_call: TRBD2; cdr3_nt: TGTGCCAGCAGCACCGGGACTAGCGGGAGGACAGATACGCAGTATTTT; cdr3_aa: CASSTGTSGRTDTQYF
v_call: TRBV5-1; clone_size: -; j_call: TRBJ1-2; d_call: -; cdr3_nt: TGCGCCAGCAGCTCCAGGCCAGAGTCCCGCTATGGCTACACCTTC; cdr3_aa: CASSSRPESRYGYTF
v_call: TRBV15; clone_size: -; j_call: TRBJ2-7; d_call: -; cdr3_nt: TGTGCCACCAGCAGAGATCTAAATTACGAGCAGTACTTC; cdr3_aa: CATSRDLNYEQYF
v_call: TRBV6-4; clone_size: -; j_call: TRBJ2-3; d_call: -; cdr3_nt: TGTGCCAGCAGTACTGGGGAGGCCACAGATACGCAGTATTTT; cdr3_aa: CASSTGEATDTQYF
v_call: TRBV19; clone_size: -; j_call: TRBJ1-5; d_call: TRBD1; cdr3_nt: TGTGCCAGTAGGCCGGGACAGGGGGCTTATAGCAATCAGCCCCAGCATTTT; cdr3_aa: CASRPGQGAYSNQPQHF
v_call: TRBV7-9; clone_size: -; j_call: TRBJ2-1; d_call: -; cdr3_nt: TGTGCCAGCAGCCCTCCCGGACTCGCTAGCTCCTACAATGAGCAGTTCTTC; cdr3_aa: CASSPPGLASSYNEQFF
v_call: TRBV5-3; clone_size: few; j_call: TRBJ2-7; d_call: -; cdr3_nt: TGTGCCAGAAGCTTGGGGCAAGGGGTCTCCTACGAGCAGTACTTC; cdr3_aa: CARSLGQGVSYEQYF
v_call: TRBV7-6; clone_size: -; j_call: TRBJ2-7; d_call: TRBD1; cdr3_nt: TGTGCCAGCAGCATGATCGGGACAGGGGCGGACGAGCAGTACTTC; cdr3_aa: CASSMIGTGADEQYF
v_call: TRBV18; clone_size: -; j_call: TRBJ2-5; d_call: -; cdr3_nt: TGTGCCAGCTCACCGGGTGGAGCGGAGACCCAGTACTTC; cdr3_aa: CASSPGGAETQYF
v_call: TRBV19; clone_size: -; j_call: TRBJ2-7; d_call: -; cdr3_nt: TGTGCCAGTAGTCTAGAGGGAGGCGACGAGCAGTACTTC; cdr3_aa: CASSLEGGDEQYF
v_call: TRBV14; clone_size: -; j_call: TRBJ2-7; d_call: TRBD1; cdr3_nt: TGTGCCAGCAGCCAAGGGGGGACAGGGATGAACGAGCAGTACTTC; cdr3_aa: CASSQGGTGMNEQYF
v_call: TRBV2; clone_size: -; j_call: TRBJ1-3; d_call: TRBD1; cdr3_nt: TGTGCCAGCAGAGACGACAGGGGGCTCGGAAACACCATATATTTT; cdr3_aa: CASRDDRGLGNTIYF
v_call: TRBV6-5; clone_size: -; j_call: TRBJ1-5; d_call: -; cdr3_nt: TGTGCCAGCAGTTCCCGGGGGGGGGCTAGCAATCAGCCCCAGCATTTT; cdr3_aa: CASSSRGGASNQPQHF
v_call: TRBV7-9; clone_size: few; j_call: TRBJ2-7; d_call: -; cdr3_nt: TGTGCCAGCAGCCCGAGACCTAGCGACGGAGAGGTCGAGCAGTACTTC; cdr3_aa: CASSPRPSDGEVEQYF
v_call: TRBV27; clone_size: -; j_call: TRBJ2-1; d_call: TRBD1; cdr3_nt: TGTGCCAGCAGTTTCCCCGGGACAGGGACGCCGGGGCTAGCCTACAATGAGCAGTTCTTC; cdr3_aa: CASSFPGTGTPGLAYNEQFF
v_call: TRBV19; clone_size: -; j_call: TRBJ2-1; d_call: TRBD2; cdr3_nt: TGTGCCAGTAGTATAGTTGGGACTAGCGGGAGAACCATCTACGCGCAGTTCTTC; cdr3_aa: CASSIVGTSGRTIYAQFF
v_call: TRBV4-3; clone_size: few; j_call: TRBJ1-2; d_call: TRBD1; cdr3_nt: TGCGCCAGCAGTCTTCAAACCGGACAGGGGCGGGGTGGCTACACCTTC; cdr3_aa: CASSLQTGQGRGGYTF
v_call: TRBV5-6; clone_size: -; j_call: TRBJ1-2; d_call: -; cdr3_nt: TGTGCCAGCGACTCCCCTCGGGAGGGGTATGGCTACACCTTC; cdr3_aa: CASDSPREGYGYTF
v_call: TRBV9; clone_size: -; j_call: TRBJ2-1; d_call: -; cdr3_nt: TGTGCCAGCAGCGTCTCAGGCGGGGCAGGCTCCTACAATGAGCAGTTCTTC; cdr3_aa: CASSVSGGAGSYNEQFF
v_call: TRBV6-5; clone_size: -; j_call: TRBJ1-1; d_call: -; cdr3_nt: TGTGCCAGCAGTTACGAATCGGGGAACACTGAAGCTTTCTTT; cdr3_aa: CASSYESGNTEAFF
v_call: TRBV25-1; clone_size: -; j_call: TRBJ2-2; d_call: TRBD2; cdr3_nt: TGTGCCAGCAGTGAATCGGGCGGGGGGGTCGGGGAGCTGTTTTTT; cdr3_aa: CASSESGGGVGELFF
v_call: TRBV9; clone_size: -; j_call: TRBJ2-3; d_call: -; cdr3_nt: TGTGCCAGCAGCGTAGCATCGTATGGCAGGGGGGTTGCAGATACGCAGTATTTT; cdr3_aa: CASSVASYGRGVADTQYF
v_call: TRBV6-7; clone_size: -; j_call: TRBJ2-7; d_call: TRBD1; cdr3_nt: TGTGCCAGCAGTTACTGGCGACAGGGGAACTACGAGCAGTACTTC; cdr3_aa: CASSYWRQGNYEQYF
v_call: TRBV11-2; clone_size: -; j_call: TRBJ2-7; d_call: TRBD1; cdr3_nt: TGTGCCAGCAGCCACTGGGACAGGGGGGAATACGAGCAGTACTTC; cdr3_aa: CASSHWDRGEYEQYF
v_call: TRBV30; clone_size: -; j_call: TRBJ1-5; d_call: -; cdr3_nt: TGTGCCTGGAGAGAAACAGGGTTAGAGCCCCAGCATTTT; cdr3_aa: CAWRETGLEPQHF
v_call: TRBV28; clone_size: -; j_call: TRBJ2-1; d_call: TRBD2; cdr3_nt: TGTGCCAGCAGTATTCTGACTAGCGGGATTTTACACAATGAGCAGTTCTTC; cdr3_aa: CASSILTSGILHNEQFF
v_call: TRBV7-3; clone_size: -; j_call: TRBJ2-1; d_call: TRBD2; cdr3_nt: TGTGCCAGCGGACGGACTAGCGGGAGCTTTATCCTCTTC; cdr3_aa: CASGRTSGSFILF
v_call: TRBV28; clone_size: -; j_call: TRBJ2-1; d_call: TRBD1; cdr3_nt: TGTGCCAGCAGTCCCGGACAGGTGGGGCACAATGAGCAGTTCTTC; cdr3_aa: CASSPGQVGHNEQFF
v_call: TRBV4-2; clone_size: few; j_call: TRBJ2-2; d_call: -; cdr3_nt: TGTGCCAGCAGCGATGGGGGCTTGCACACCGGGGAGCTGTTTTTT; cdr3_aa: CASSDGGLHTGELFF
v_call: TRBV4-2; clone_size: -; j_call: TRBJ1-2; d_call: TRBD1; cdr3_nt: TGTGCCAGCAGCCGCTTTGGGACAGGGCCCGACTATGGCTACACCTTC; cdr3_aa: CASSRFGTGPDYGYTF
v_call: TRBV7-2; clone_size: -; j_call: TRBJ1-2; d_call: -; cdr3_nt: TGTGCCAGCAGCTCTCGGACAACTAACTATGGCTACACCTTC; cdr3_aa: CASSSRTTNYGYTF
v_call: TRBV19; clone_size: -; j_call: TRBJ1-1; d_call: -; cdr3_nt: TGTGCCAGTAGTCTCCGGACAGCGAACACTGAAGCTTTCTTT; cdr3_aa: CASSLRTANTEAFF
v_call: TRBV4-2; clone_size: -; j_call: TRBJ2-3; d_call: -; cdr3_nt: TGTGCCAGCAGCCAATTATCCCCCGGGATTAACACAGATACGCAGTATTTT; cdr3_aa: CASSQLSPGINTDTQYF